These 21 T cell receptor beta chains were sequenced from one sample in a study of blood T cell repertoires in COVID-19. Some clones are missing from TCRdb's copy, which holds only in-frame ones; the method was immunoSEQ multiplex PCR. In the table there are around 100,000 clones, about 87% of which are singletons. The specimen was peripheral blood. These receptors were taken from a human donor in a cohort sampled during active or convalescent COVID-19.

J is TRBJ1-4 and V is TRBV19; D call uncertain. From germline, CDR1 is LNHDA and CDR2 SQIVND (reference sequence). The germline V and J ends were trimmed by 4 bases and 1 base, with 13 bases remaining between them. CDR3 length: 16 amino acids. This chain's CDR3 is CASSNGGGLTNEKLFF. Written as DNA, the CDR3 is TGTGCCAGTAGTAACGGCGGCGGACTAACTAATGAAAAACTGTTTTTT.

This chain uses TRBV7-2 with TRBJ1-6; maybe TRBD1 (6 bases). The ends were cut back, 3 bases at V and 7 bases at J, with 16 bases in the middle. The CDR3 is 16 amino acids. In germline, CDR1 is SGHTA, CDR2 FQGNSA. The CDR3 sequence: CASSLDSSTPNSPLHF. The CDR3, as DNA: TGTGCCAGCAGCTTGGACAGCTCAACCCCGAATTCACCCCTCCACTTT. The entire variable domain, with the rest obtained from reference TRBV7-2 and TRBJ1-6, is as follows: GAGVSQSPSNKVTEKGKDVELRCDPISGHTALYWYRQSLGQGLEFLIYFQGNSAPDKSGLPSDRFSAERTGGSVSTLTIQRTQQEDSAVYLCASSLDSSTPNSPLHFGNGTRLTVT.

The genes are TRBV3-1 (or the pseudogene TRBV3-2) and TRBJ2-1; no definite D call. The V gene's germline CDR1 is LGHDT and CDR2 YNNKEL (reference sequence). The CDR3 is 15 residues long. V was cut by 3 bases and J by 1 base, with 10 bases left in between. The CDR3 is CASSQGQWSYNEQFF. The CDR3 DNA follows: TGTGCCAGCAGCCAGGGCCAGTGGTCCTACAATGAGCAGTTCTTC.

The rearrangement joins TRBV2 to TRBJ2-2; D remains ambiguous. This CDR3 region has 14 residues. V was pared by 6 bases and J by 6 bases, with 14 bases between. CDR1 is SNHLY and CDR2 is FYNNEI in the germline V gene. CDR3 sequence: CASSATAASGELFF. The CDR3 DNA is TGTGCCAGCAGCGCCACTGCCGCTTCCGGGGAGCTGTTTTTT.

The chain joins TRBV21-1 to TRBJ1-2; the table's D call of TRBD1 was not tested on the DNA. TRBV21-1 is a recognized pseudogene. CDR3 length equals 14 residues. CDR3 DNA sequence: TGTGCCAGCAGCAAAGGCCCAGGGGATGGGGGCTACACCTTC. It codes for CASSKGPGDGGYTF.

The genes are TRBV15 and TRBJ2-7; TRBD2 matches 7 bases. This CDR3 comprises 15 residues. Germline CDR1 LNHNV, CDR2 YYDKDF (reference sequence). V dropped 1 base and J dropped 0; count of bases not matched to a gene: 3. CDR3 sequence reads: CATSRVSGASYEQYF. DNA for the CDR3: TGTGCCACCAGCAGAGTAAGCGGGGCCTCCTACGAGCAGTACTTC.

The genes are TRBV9 and TRBJ2-7; maybe TRBD2 (6 bases). The ends were cut back, 3 bases at V and 5 bases at J, with 15 bases in the middle. Germline CDR1 and CDR2: SGDLS and YYNGEE. The CDR3 has 14 residues. The CDR3 is CASSEWPGRNEQYF. The DNA for the CDR3 is TGTGCCAGCAGCGAATGGCCGGGGAGGAACGAGCAGTACTTC.

This sequence joins TRBV9 and TRBJ1-5; D possibly corresponds to TRBD1 (6 bases). Trimming left V 4 bases short and J 0 bases short, with 17 bases between. The CDR3 loop spans 17 amino acids. Per the germline V gene, CDR1 is SGDLS and CDR2 is YYNGEE. In DNA, the CDR3 is TGTGCCAGCAGCCGTAGGGGGGGCGCGAGTAGCAATCAGCCCCAGCATTTT. This encodes CASSRRGGASSNQPQHF.

As to this clone: A read error may produce the germline difference seen at one junction end. V usage is TRBV2 and J usage is TRBJ1-4, with unresolved D. This CDR3 spans 14 amino acids. CDR1 and CDR2 from the germline V gene are SNHLY and FYNNEI. CDR3 DNA: TGTGCCAGCAGGGAAGAGGAGATTAATGAAAAACTGTTTTTT. It is translated as CASREEEINEKLFF.

CDR3 loop: CASSSNSGGAGELFF. The CDR3 DNA is TGTGCCAGCAGCTCGAATAGCGGGGGGGCCGGGGAGCTGTTTTTT. The V gene is TRBV5-6, the J gene TRBJ2-2; TRBD2 matches 11 bases. V was clipped by 3 bases and J by 6 bases; unmatched bases: 4. The germline V gene has CDR1 SGHDT and CDR2 YYEEEE. This CDR3 has 15 amino acids.

The chain employs TRBV6-5 and TRBJ2-7; a weak D match, TRBD2 (6 bases). Germline CDR1 MNHEY, CDR2 SVGAGI. The CDR3 covers 12 residues. CDR3 region: CGSGRTNYEQYF. CDR3 nucleotides: TGTGGCAGTGGTAGGACTAACTACGAGCAGTACTTC.

This clone occurred once. The chain employs TRBV6-5 and TRBJ2-2; tentatively, D is TRBD1 (5 bases). Trimming stripped 6 bases from V and 4 bases from J, with 12 bases between. The CDR3 has 14 residues. CDR1 is MNHEY and CDR2 is SVGAGI in the germline V gene. The CDR3 protein is CASRYERGTGELFF. CDR3 sequence (DNA): TGTGCCAGCAGATATGAAAGGGGCACCGGGGAGCTGTTTTTT.

The chain has TRBV4-2 and TRBJ2-5, with 12 bases aligning to TRBD1. V shed 3 bases, J shed 5 bases, and the junction held 7 bases outside the gene matches. This CDR3 is 16 amino acids long. The germline gives CDR1 LGHNA, CDR2 YNFKEQ. For the CDR3, the DNA is TGTGCCAGCAGCCAGGGGGACAGGGGGCGGGCCGAGACCCAGTACTTC. Protein: CASSQGDRGRAETQYF.

The chain carries TRBV11-3 and TRBJ2-1, with 7 bases identical to TRBD2. The CDR3 covers 15 residues. Unmatched junction bases numbered 8, after V lost 7 bases and J lost 2 bases. Looked up from germline, CDR1 is SGHNT and CDR2 is YENEEA. The CDR3 reads CASTRGGVTYNEQFF. The CDR3 DNA reads TGTGCCAGCACCCGTGGGGGGGTAACCTACAATGAGCAGTTCTTC. The whole variable domain, remainder taken from reference TRBV11-3 and TRBJ2-1, is EAGVVQSPRYKIIEKKQPVAFWCNPISGHNTLYWYLQNLGQGPELLIRYENEEAVDDSQLPKDRFSAERLKGVDSTLKIQPAELGDSAVYLCASTRGGVTYNEQFFGPGTRLTVL.

This clone was observed a handful of times. The chain uses TRBV4-1 and TRBJ2-1; 7 positions agree with TRBD1. CDR1 is MGHRA, CDR2 YSYEKL, per germline. V shed 3 bases and J 5 bases; nucleotides not matched to a gene: 16. The CDR3 runs to 18 residues. The CDR3 nucleotides are TGCGCCAGCAGCCAGCCTCGGGTTCCTGGACAGGAGAACAATGAGCAGTTCTTC. Translated, it gives CASSQPRVPGQENNEQFF.

This clone was seen only once. The V and J genes are TRBV5-1 and TRBJ1-1, with D unclear. Trimming cost V 9 bases and J 2 bases, with 17 bases left between them. The CDR3 covers 14 residues. From germline, CDR1 is SGHRS and CDR2 YFSETQ. The CDR3 nucleotides are TGCGCCACTAAACCACAGAGATCAAACACTGAAGCTTTCTTT. Amino acid sequence: CATKPQRSNTEAFF.

V gene TRBV5-1 combines with J gene TRBJ2-3; weak D call: TRBD1 (6 bases). Germline V gene sequence: CDR1 SGHRS, CDR2 YFSETQ. The CDR3 has 18 amino acids. The V end was cut by 0 bases, the J end by 2 bases, with 19 bases between. CDR3 in DNA: TGCGCCAGCAGCTTGGAGGGACACCACTTACTTCTCACAGATACGCAGTATTTT. This encodes CASSLEGHHLLLTDTQYF.

V is TRBV7-9 and J is TRBJ1-1; the D is unclear. Trimming cost V 4 bases and J 6 bases, with 6 bases left between them. This CDR3 spans 11 amino acids. CDR1 and CDR2 (germline): SEHNR, FQNEAQ (reference sequence). Here the CDR3 reads CASSSFPEAFF. In DNA, the CDR3 is TGTGCCAGCAGCTCCTTCCCTGAAGCTTTCTTT.

The chain is built from TRBV2 and TRBJ1-5; D is possibly TRBD1 (5 bases). CDR1 SNHLY and CDR2 FYNNEI come from the germline V gene. The CDR3 has 16 amino acids. Trimming left V 6 bases short and J 7 bases short, with 22 bases between. The CDR3 spells CASRDDSSTGGQPQHF. The CDR3 DNA sequence: TGTGCCAGCAGGGACGACAGTTCGACGGGAGGACAGCCCCAGCATTTT.

This clone was counted at least ten times. The chain joins TRBV19 to TRBJ1-6, with D possibly matching TRBD1 (5 bases). The V gene's germline CDR1 is LNHDA and CDR2 SQIVND (reference sequence). Trimming took off 5 bases at V and 7 bases at J, with 12 bases between the two ends. CDR3 length: 14 residues. The CDR3 loop is CASSPDRLNSPLHF. The CDR3 DNA reads as TGTGCCAGTAGTCCCGACAGATTGAATTCACCCCTCCACTTT.

The chain combines TRBV6-5 with TRBJ2-7; D may be TRBD1 (5 bases). CDR3 length: 16 amino acids. Per germline, CDR1 MNHEY and CDR2 SVGAGI. Trimming took off 0 bases at V and 6 bases at J, with 18 bases between the two ends. CDR3 nucleotide sequence: TGTGCCAGCAGTTACTCGAACCTAGGGGAACATGGCGAGCAGTACTTC. It codes for CASSYSNLGEHGEQYF.